A single sample is the source of the 22 T cell receptor beta chains below, sequenced in a study of monozygotic twins with inflammatory bowel disease. Each CDR3 protein gets one entry in TCRdb, which reprocessed the 5' RACE reads and gives no DNA. This table lists approximately 200,000 distinct CDR3 sequences. The sample consisted of blood. The receptors stem from a human donor with ulcerative colitis or Crohn's disease, or a healthy co-twin of an affected twin (not recorded which).

The gene calls are TRBV6-2 or TRBV6-3 and TRBJ1-6; TCRdb's D call, TRBD1, is unchecked because there is no DNA. This CDR3 region has 12 residues. Germline CDR1 is MNHEY and CDR2 is SVGEGT. CDR3 sequence reads: CASRTTGPTLHF.

The gene calls are TRBV20-1 and TRBJ2-1; absent DNA, TCRdb's TRBD1 call cannot be checked. The CDR3 length is 14 residues. Germline CDR1 DFQATT, CDR2 SNEGSKA (reference sequence). The chain's CDR3 is CSAIQDRGGNEQFF.

The CDR3 spells CASRDNSYEQYF. The chain employs TRBV2 and TRBJ2-7; as DNA is missing, the TRBD1 call by TCRdb cannot be tested. CDR1 SNHLY and CDR2 FYNNEI come from the germline V gene. The CDR3 spans 12 residues.

V usage is TRBV11-1 and J usage is TRBJ1-2; TCRdb proposes TRBD1, but this gene call is untestable without DNA. Per germline, CDR1 SGHAT and CDR2 FQDESV (reference sequence). The CDR3 is 18 residues long. The CDR3 region is CASSLSLSTGGNNYGYTF.

The V call is TRBV30, the J call TRBJ2-1; TCRdb proposes TRBD1, but this gene call is untestable without DNA. Germline CDR1 reads GTSNPN; CDR2 reads SVGIG (reference sequence). The CDR3 extends over 16 amino acids. This chain's CDR3 is CAWSPGSLEFRNEQFF.

The CDR3 is CASSQDRSSGGRYQETQYF. The chain recombines TRBV4-1 with TRBJ2-5; TCRdb lists TRBD2, though no DNA is available to test this call. Germline CDR1 and CDR2: MGHRA and YSYEKL. CDR3 length equals 19 residues.

The chain uses TRBV27 and TRBJ2-7; absent DNA, TCRdb's TRBD1 call cannot be checked. Germline V CDR1 and CDR2: MNHEY, SMNVEV (reference sequence). This CDR3 comprises 14 residues. The CDR3 here is CASKTGTGVYEQYF.

V and J are TRBV20-1 and TRBJ1-2. The CDR3 covers 13 residues. Germline CDR1 DFQATT, CDR2 SNEGSKA (reference sequence). The CDR3 loop reads CSALTPTHGGYTF.

J is TRBJ1-2 and V is TRBV28. The CDR3 totals 13 residues. Germline CDR1 reads MDHEN; CDR2 reads SYDVKM. The CDR3 is CASSPGLNYGYTF.

This chain joins TRBV11-2 and TRBJ2-5. Germline CDR1 reads SGHAT; CDR2 reads FQNNGV. The length of the CDR3 is 16 residues. CDR3 amino acids: CASSLRVSGSQETQYF.

The chain links TRBV7-2 to TRBJ2-3; TCRdb lists TRBD2, though no DNA is available to test this call. The length of the CDR3 is 15 residues. The germline gives CDR1 SGHTA, CDR2 FQGNSA. The CDR3 is CASSLESGRTDTQYF.

V is TRBV7-2 and J is TRBJ2-5; the TCRdb call, TRBD2, lacks DNA for checking. The CDR3 extends over 14 amino acids. Germline loops: CDR1 SGHTA, CDR2 FQGNSA. CDR3 in amino acids: CASSLGGEGETQYF.

The CDR3 spells CAWSRLNGATYEQYF. This chain connects TRBV30 to TRBJ2-7. Germline values: CDR1 GTSNPN, CDR2 SVGIG (reference sequence). The CDR3 contains 15 residues. The variable domain in full, with the rest retrieved from reference TRBV30 and TRBJ2-7, is SQTIHQWPATLVQPVGSPLSLECTVEGTSNPNLYWYRQAAGRGLQLLFYSVGIGQISSEVPQNLSASRPQDRQFILSSKKLLLSDSGFYLCAWSRLNGATYEQYFGPGTRLTVT.

The chain recombines TRBV6-1 with TRBJ1-1; checking the TCRdb D call of TRBD1 is not possible without DNA. Germline-derived CDR1 and CDR2 are MNHNS and SASEGT. The CDR3 sequence is 14 residues long. CDR3 in amino acids: CASTRDRLSTEAFF.

The CDR3 loop is CASSPPGTFNEKLFF. The gene calls are TRBV18 and TRBJ1-4. CDR3 length: 15 residues. CDR1 and CDR2 (germline): KGHSH, LQKENI. Based on the CDR3 plus reference TRBV18 and TRBJ1-4, the full variable domain is NAGVMQNPRHLVRRRGQEARLRCSPMKGHSHVYWYRQLPEEGLKFMVYLQKENIIDESGMPKERFSAEFPKEGPSILRIQQVVRGDSAAYFCASSPPGTFNEKLFFGSGTQLSVL.

This rearrangement joins TRBV18 to TRBJ2-2. The CDR3 sequence is 13 residues long. The germline V gene encodes CDR1 KGHSH and CDR2 LQKENI. The CDR3 is CASSLPNTGELFF. The whole variable domain, remainder taken from reference TRBV18 and TRBJ2-2, is NAGVMQNPRHLVRRRGQEARLRCSPMKGHSHVYWYRQLPEEGLKFMVYLQKENIIDESGMPKERFSAEFPKEGPSILRIQQVVRGDSAAYFCASSLPNTGELFFGEGSRLTVL.

The rearrangement joins TRBV27 to TRBJ1-2; TCRdb's assignment of TRBD1 cannot be checked, as there is no DNA. The CDR3 is 13 amino acids. Germline V CDR1 and CDR2: MNHEY, SMNVEV (reference sequence). CDR3 in amino acids: CASRRQGDYGYTF.

The chain couples TRBV24-1 to TRBJ2-2. The germline CDR1 and CDR2 sequences are KGHDR and SFDVKD. The CDR3 spans 12 residues. This CDR3 reads CATSGDTRELFF.

This chain connects TRBV5-4 to TRBJ2-2; the D gene TCRdb calls, TRBD1, cannot be checked with no DNA. CDR3 length: 17 amino acids. Germline V lookup: CDR1 SGHNT, CDR2 YYREEE (reference sequence). CDR3 sequence: CASSPRTGVGNTGELFF.

This chain connects TRBV28 to TRBJ2-2; the D call of TRBD2 rests on TCRdb alone, since no DNA is present to check it. The V gene's germline CDR1 is MDHEN and CDR2 SYDVKM. The CDR3 runs 18 residues. CDR3 loop: CASSLRVGREKRTGELFF.

The CDR3 reads CASSLVGSGGTDTQYF. V gene TRBV28 combines with J gene TRBJ2-3; no DNA is available, so the TRBD2 call from TCRdb remains unchecked. This CDR3 is 16 amino acids long. Germline lookup yields CDR1 MDHEN and CDR2 SYDVKM.

This chain connects TRBV4-1 to TRBJ2-5; checking the TCRdb D call of TRBD1 is not possible without DNA. The V gene's germline CDR1 is MGHRA and CDR2 YSYEKL. The CDR3 is 16 residues long. The CDR3 protein is CASSQTSNGRQETQYF.